This T cell receptor beta chain was captured by sequencing in a study of CD8 T cells in Susac syndrome. TCR beta sequencing covered blood CD8+ and CD4+ T cells. Multiple sclerosis controls were treatment-naive patients with stable or active relapsing-remitting disease. Negative isolation was used for CD8+ and CD4+ T cells, and FACS enrichment was applied to TEMRA cells. This clonotype showed up just a few times. The germline V gene has CDR1 SGHTA and CDR2 FQGNSA. The CDR3 is made up of 16 amino acids. V shed 5 bases, J shed 0 bases, and the junction held 6 bases outside the gene matches. Random-hexamer reverse transcription was applied to roughly 0.45 to 1 ug RNA. Amplification of the TCR beta CDR3 was carried out by immunoSEQ multiplex PCR, which spanned a total of 54 Vbeta and 13 Jbeta segments. TCRdb called the immunoSEQ multiplex PCR reads again in MiXCR, with one record for every CDR3 protein. Of about 430,000 distinct CDR3 sequences in the sample, 85% were seen once.

The chain carries TRBV7-2 and TRBJ2-2; 7 bases map to TRBD1. Material: CD8+ T cells from PBMCs. This TCR came from a human donor with multiple sclerosis. CDR3: CASSPTGTANTGELFF. DNA for the CDR3: TGTGCCAGCAGCCCTACCGGGACAGCGAACACCGGGGAGCTGTTTTTT.